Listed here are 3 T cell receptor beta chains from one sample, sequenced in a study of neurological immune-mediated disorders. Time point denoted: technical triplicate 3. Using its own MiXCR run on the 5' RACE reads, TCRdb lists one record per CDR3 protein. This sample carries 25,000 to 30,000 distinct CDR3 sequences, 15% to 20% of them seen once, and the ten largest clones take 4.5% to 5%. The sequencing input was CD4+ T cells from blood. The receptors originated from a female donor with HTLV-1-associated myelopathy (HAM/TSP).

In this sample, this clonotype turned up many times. DNA of the CDR3: TGTGCCAGCAGCTTAGAGGGCCCCCAAATCGATGAGCAGTTCTTC. Translating gives CASSLEGPQIDEQFF. This chain joins TRBV7-3 and TRBJ2-1; D possibly corresponds to TRBD2 (5 bases). The CDR3 runs 15 residues. Germline CDR1 reads SGHTA; CDR2 reads FQGTGA. V was clipped by 2 bases and J by 8 bases, with 16 bases between them.

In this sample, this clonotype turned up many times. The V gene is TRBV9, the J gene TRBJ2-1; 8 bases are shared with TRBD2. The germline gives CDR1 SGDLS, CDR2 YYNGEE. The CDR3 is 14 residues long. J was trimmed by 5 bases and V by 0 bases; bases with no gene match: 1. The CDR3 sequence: CASSVGGGHNEQFF. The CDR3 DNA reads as TGTGCCAGCAGCGTAGGCGGGGGGCACAATGAGCAGTTCTTC.

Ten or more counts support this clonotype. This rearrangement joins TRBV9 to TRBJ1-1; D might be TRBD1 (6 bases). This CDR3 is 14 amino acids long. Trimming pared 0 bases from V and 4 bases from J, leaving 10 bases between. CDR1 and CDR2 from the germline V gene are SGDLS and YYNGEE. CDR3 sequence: CASSVEGGVTEAFF. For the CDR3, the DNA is TGTGCCAGCAGCGTAGAGGGGGGAGTCACTGAAGCTTTCTTT.